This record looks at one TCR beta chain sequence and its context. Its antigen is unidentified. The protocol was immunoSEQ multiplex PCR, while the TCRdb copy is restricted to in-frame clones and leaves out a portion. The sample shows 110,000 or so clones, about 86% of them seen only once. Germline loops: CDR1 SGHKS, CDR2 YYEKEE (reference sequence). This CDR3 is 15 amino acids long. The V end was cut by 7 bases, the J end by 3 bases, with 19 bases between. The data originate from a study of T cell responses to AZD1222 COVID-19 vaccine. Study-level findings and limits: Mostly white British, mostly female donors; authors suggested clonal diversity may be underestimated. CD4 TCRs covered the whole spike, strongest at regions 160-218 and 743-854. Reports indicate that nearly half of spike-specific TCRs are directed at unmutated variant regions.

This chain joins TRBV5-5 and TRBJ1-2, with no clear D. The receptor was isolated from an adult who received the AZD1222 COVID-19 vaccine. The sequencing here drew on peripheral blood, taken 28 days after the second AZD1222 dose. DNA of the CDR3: TGTGCCAGCGGCCCGGACTCCCTTATTGACTATGGCTACACCTTC. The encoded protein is CASGPDSLIDYGYTF. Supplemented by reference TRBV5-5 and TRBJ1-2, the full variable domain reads DAGVTQSPTHLIKTRGQQVTLRCSPISGHKSVSWYQQVLGQGPQFIFQYYEKEERGRGNFPDRFSARQFPNYSSELNVNALLLGDSALYLCASGPDSLIDYGYTFGSGTRLTVV.